These T cell receptor beta chains were read from a single sample in a study of blood T cell repertoires in COVID-19. The repertoire was sequenced with immunoSEQ multiplex PCR; TCRdb's copy has only in-frame clones and lacks some. The sample gives about 98,000 clones, roughly 86% of which show up once; about 9.9% is in the top ten. The sequencing sample was made of peripheral blood. All receptors derive from a man between 40 and 49 years old with active or convalescent COVID-19. CDR3s include the opening cysteine and the closing phenylalanine or tryptophan. D genes are given only for firm matches. Part of the rows lack a size; the others show once, few, many or a class for expanded clones.

j_call | d_call | clone_size | v_call | cdr3_aa | cdr3_nt
TRBJ2-3 | TRBD2 | - | TRBV6-4 | CASSDSSGGATDTQYF | TGTGCCAGCAGTGACTCGAGCGGGGGGGCGACAGATACGCAGTATTTT
TRBJ1-6 | - | - | TRBV5-6 | CASSLGQVYNSPLHF | TGTGCCAGCAGCTTGGGCCAGGTCTATAATTCACCCCTCCACTTT
TRBJ2-7 | TRBD1 | - | TRBV11-1 | CASSFGQAAYEQYF | TGTGCCAGCAGCTTCGGACAGGCCGCCTACGAGCAGTACTTC
TRBJ2-4 | TRBD1 | once | TRBV19 | CASNPLGNRGLQPKNIQYF | TGTGCCAGTAACCCTCTGGGGAACAGGGGTCTTCAACCCAAAAACATTCAGTACTTC
TRBJ1-5 | - | few | TRBV6-6 | CASSPREDNQPQHF | TGTGCCAGCAGTCCCCGGGAGGACAATCAGCCCCAGCATTTT
TRBJ1-2 | - | - | TRBV10-1 | CASIRQDGYTF | TGCGCCAGCATTAGACAGGATGGCTACACCTTC
TRBJ1-1 | - | - | TRBV29-1 | CSAVITEAFF | TGCAGCGCCGTTATCACTGAAGCTTTCTTT
TRBJ2-7 | TRBD1 | few | TRBV11-3 | CARSTGVNEQYF | TGTGCCCGATCGACAGGGGTCAACGAGCAGTACTTC
TRBJ2-3 | - | - | TRBV25-1 | CASVMGGRNTQYF | TGTGCCAGCGTGATGGGGGGGCGAAATACGCAGTATTTT
TRBJ2-5 | - | - | TRBV3-1/TRBV3-2 | CASSQVQGRVQETQYF | TGTGCCAGCAGCCAAGTACAGGGAAGGGTCCAAGAGACCCAGTACTTC
TRBJ1-1 | - | - | TRBV7-9 | CASSLAAVNTEAFF | TGTGCCAGCAGCTTAGCGGCGGTGAACACTGAAGCTTTCTTT
TRBJ2-3 | - | - | TRBV5-1 | CASSLRVSTDTQYF | TGCGCCAGCAGCCTGAGAGTAAGCACAGATACGCAGTATTTT
TRBJ1-1 | TRBD1 | - | TRBV19 | CASSIQGVNTEAFF | TGTGCCAGTAGTATACAGGGGGTGAACACTGAAGCTTTCTTT
TRBJ1-5 | - | - | TRBV19 | CASNPTGKTNQPQHF | TGTGCCAGTAACCCTACAGGGAAAACCAATCAGCCCCAGCATTTT
TRBJ1-5 | - | once | TRBV15 | CATSRDLVSFLGQPQHF | TGTGCCACCAGCAGAGATCTTGTGTCTTTCCTCGGTCAGCCCCAGCATTTT
TRBJ2-1 | TRBD2 | - | TRBV7-2 | CASSLRTSVYNEQFF | TGTGCCAGCAGCTTAAGGACTAGTGTCTACAATGAGCAGTTCTTC
TRBJ1-3 | - | - | TRBV2 | CASSGERLSSGNTIYF | TGTGCCAGCAGTGGAGAGAGGTTGTCGTCTGGAAACACCATATATTTT
TRBJ1-4 | - | - | TRBV12-3/TRBV12-4 | CASSFGNEKLFF | TGTGCCAGCAGTTTCGGGAATGAAAAACTGTTTTTT
TRBJ2-3 | - | - | TRBV7-9 | CASTQEGSTDTQYF | TGTGCCAGCACCCAGGAGGGGAGCACAGATACGCAGTATTTT
TRBJ1-2 | - | - | TRBV6-5 | CASRRSGDYGYTF | TGTGCCAGCAGAAGGTCAGGGGACTATGGCTACACCTTC
TRBJ2-6 | - | - | TRBV29-1 | CSVQPVPGANVLTF | TGCAGCGTCCAACCGGTGCCTGGGGCCAACGTCCTGACTTTC
TRBJ1-6 | - | once | TRBV21-1 | CASSPWDRADSPLHF | TGTGCCAGCAGCCCATGGGACAGAGCTGATTCACCCCTCCACTTT
TRBJ2-7 | - | - | TRBV6-5 | CASSYSDGNSYEQYF | TGTGCCAGCAGTTACTCGGACGGGAACTCCTACGAGCAGTACTTC
TRBJ1-2 | - | - | TRBV14 | CASSPIGTGYGYTF | TGTGCCAGCAGCCCCATAGGAACGGGATATGGCTACACCTTC
TRBJ2-7 | TRBD2 | medium-sized | TRBV7-9 | CASSLSGGGTNEQYF | TGTGCCAGCAGCTTATCTGGCGGGGGGACGAACGAGCAGTACTTC
TRBJ2-7 | - | - | TRBV5-1 | CASRPDGAYEQYF | TGCGCCAGCAGACCAGACGGGGCCTACGAGCAGTACTTC
TRBJ2-7 | TRBD1 | - | TRBV9 | CASSWAGTGNSEQYF | TGTGCCAGCAGCTGGGCCGGGACAGGAAACTCCGAGCAGTACTTC
TRBJ2-7 | - | few | TRBV5-6 | CASSSIVSEQYF | TGTGCCAGCAGCTCCATAGTTAGTGAGCAGTACTTC
TRBJ1-6 | TRBD1 | once | TRBV2 | CASTPPGTGVNPLHF | TGTGCCAGCACCCCTCCCGGGACAGGGGTTAATCCCCTCCACTTT
TRBJ1-6 | TRBD1 | - | TRBV6-5 | CASWDRGSPLHF | TGTGCCAGCTGGGACAGGGGGTCCCCCCTCCACTTT
TRBJ2-7 | - | - | TRBV4-1 | CASSQGSLAEPPGEQYF | TGCGCCAGCAGCCAAGGGTCATTGGCGGAACCTCCGGGCGAGCAGTACTTC
TRBJ2-3 | TRBD2 | - | TRBV6-5 | CASSYRGLASDTQYF | TGTGCCAGCAGCTATAGGGGACTAGCTTCAGATACGCAGTATTTT
TRBJ1-5 | - | - | TRBV7-9 | CASGDFQPQHF | TGTGCCAGCGGGGACTTTCAGCCCCAGCATTTT
TRBJ1-2 | - | - | TRBV4-2 | CASSQDAGRRDYGYTF | TGTGCCAGCAGCCAAGACGCGGGGAGGCGCGACTATGGCTACACCTTC
TRBJ2-7 | TRBD2 | few | TRBV20-1 | CSASSGGAYEQYF | TGCAGTGCCAGTAGCGGGGGGGCCTACGAGCAGTACTTC
TRBJ1-4 | - | - | TRBV5-4 | CASSFAGAATNEKLFF | TGTGCCAGCAGCTTCGCAGGGGCCGCAACTAATGAAAAACTGTTTTTT
TRBJ1-1 | - | - | TRBV6-5 | CASSYSRGGTEAFF | TGTGCCAGCAGTTACTCGAGAGGAGGCACTGAAGCTTTCTTT
TRBJ2-7 | TRBD1 | - | TRBV15 | CATSRGSGGGYEQYF | TGTGCCACCAGCAGGGGGTCAGGGGGCGGTTACGAGCAGTACTTC
TRBJ1-2 | TRBD1 | once | TRBV5-3 | CARSLVGTGWDYGYTF | TGTGCCAGAAGCTTGGTAGGGACAGGGTGGGACTATGGCTACACCTTC
TRBJ1-4 | TRBD1 | - | TRBV6-2/TRBV6-3 | CASSPRDSVNEKLFF | TGTGCCAGCAGCCCCCGGGACAGTGTAAATGAAAAACTGTTTTTT
TRBJ2-1 | TRBD2 | - | TRBV19 | CASSIGGGLANNEQFF | TGTGCCAGTAGTATTGGCGGGGGACTAGCGAACAATGAGCAGTTCTTC
TRBJ1-3 | TRBD1 | - | TRBV5-1 | CASSLQGQGIDTIYF | TGCGCCAGCAGCTTACAGGGACAGGGAATTGACACCATATATTTT
TRBJ2-1 | TRBD1 | - | TRBV7-9 | CASSLSLTGGRYNEQFF | TGTGCCAGCAGCTTAAGCCTGACAGGGGGAAGGTACAATGAGCAGTTCTTC
TRBJ2-2 | TRBD1 | few | TRBV3-1/TRBV3-2 | CASSLQGPTGELFF | TGTGCCAGCAGTCTACAGGGGCCCACCGGGGAGCTGTTTTTT
TRBJ2-5 | - | - | TRBV12-5 | CASGLADTGTSETQYF | TGTGCTAGTGGTTTGGCCGATACAGGGACCTCAGAGACCCAGTACTTC
TRBJ1-4 | - | - | TRBV9 | CASSVGVGGGTTNEKLFF | TGTGCCAGCAGCGTAGGGGTCGGGGGTGGCACAACTAATGAAAAACTGTTTTTT
TRBJ2-3 | TRBD2 | once | TRBV7-2 | CASSLARGGYTDTQYF | TGTGCCAGCAGCTTAGCGCGGGGGGGTTACACAGATACGCAGTATTTT
TRBJ2-5 | TRBD1 | once | TRBV6-6 | CASKTGGGETQYF | TGTGCCAGCAAGACAGGGGGTGGTGAGACCCAGTACTTC
TRBJ1-1 | TRBD1 | - | TRBV27 | CASSARDRGLVNTEAFF | TGTGCCAGCAGTGCCCGGGACAGGGGGCTTGTGAACACTGAAGCTTTCTTT
TRBJ1-2 | - | - | TRBV7-2 | CASSLSEGLGYTF | TGTGCCAGCAGCTTATCGGAGGGATTGGGCTACACCTTC
TRBJ1-3 | - | - | TRBV7-2 | CASSVGASFAGGNTIYF | TGTGCCAGCAGCGTAGGCGCGTCATTCGCAGGGGGAAACACCATATATTTT
TRBJ2-7 | - | - | TRBV5-5 | CASSPTGFYEQYF | TGTGCCAGCAGCCCGACAGGATTCTACGAGCAGTACTTC
TRBJ2-7 | TRBD1 | - | TRBV7-9 | CASSLANRGAHEQYF | TGTGCCAGCAGCTTAGCGAACAGGGGGGCCCACGAGCAGTACTTC
TRBJ1-1 | - | - | TRBV6-2/TRBV6-3 | CASSYDRMNTEAFF | TGTGCCAGCAGTTACGACAGAATGAACACTGAAGCTTTCTTT
TRBJ1-2 | - | - | TRBV6-5 | CASSAWGRMEGYTF | TGTGCCAGCAGCGCCTGGGGCAGAATGGAAGGCTACACCTTC
TRBJ2-1 | TRBD2 | few | TRBV29-1 | CSVGTGGGSSYNEQFF | TGCAGCGTTGGGACTGGCGGGGGGAGCTCCTACAATGAGCAGTTCTTC
TRBJ1-6 | - | - | TRBV6-1 | CASSEVRKNSPLHF | TGTGCCAGCAGTGAAGTGAGGAAAAATTCACCCCTCCACTTT
TRBJ2-1 | - | - | TRBV11-2 | CASSLFSYNEQFF | TGTGCCAGCAGCCTTTTTTCCTACAATGAGCAGTTCTTC
TRBJ1-6 | - | - | TRBV4-3 | CASSQEEGVRSPLHF | TGCGCCAGCAGCCAAGAAGAAGGGGTAAGGTCACCCCTCCACTTT
TRBJ2-5 | TRBD2 | - | TRBV9 | CASSVRAGIQETQYF | TGTGCCAGCAGCGTAAGAGCGGGGATTCAAGAGACCCAGTACTTC